The clone carrying this T cell receptor (beta chain) was counted between two and nine times. The length of the CDR3 is 16 residues. Germline CDR1 reads KGHSY; CDR2 reads FQNENV. Trimming cost V 1 base and J 1 base, with 13 bases left between them. This entry belongs to a study of blood T cell repertoires in COVID-19. Study-wide background: COVID-19 samples from acute and convalescent phases originated in the United States, Italy and Spain. T cells, B-cell-depleted T cells, or PBMCs supplied cDNA or gDNA.

In the authors' methods: Reference gene primer amplification gave nucleated cell count estimates. TCRdb keeps only in-frame clones here, not all; method: immunoSEQ multiplex PCR. That table supplies the V and J calls and clone size; D and trimming were determined from the DNA. Here the sample spans about 130,000 clones, 60% to 80% being singletons. The receptor's source is a woman in her 70s with acute or convalescent COVID-19. The gene calls are TRBV16 and TRBJ1-1; tentative D call: TRBD1 (6 bases). The sequencing input was peripheral blood. The CDR3 bases are TGTGCCAGCAGCCAATGGCAGGGGCTGGGGAACACTGAAGCTTTCTTT. Encoded protein: CASSQWQGLGNTEAFF.